Each of the 9 T cell receptor beta chains below was sequenced from the same sample in a study of blood T cell repertoires in COVID-19. Using immunoSEQ multiplex PCR, the repertoire was profiled, and TCRdb retains in-frame clones only, with some absent. The repertoire consists of about 160,000 clones, with about four fifths occurring once and the leading ten covering 11% to 15%. Source material: peripheral blood. All receptors come from a woman older than 75 with acute or convalescent COVID-19.

The chain joins TRBV4-1 to TRBJ1-4; the match to TRBD1 covers 7 bases. There are 17 residues in the CDR3. Germline lookup yields CDR1 MGHRA and CDR2 YSYEKL. V dropped 2 bases and J dropped 4; count of bases not matched to a gene: 10. CDR3 in DNA: TGCGCCAGCAGCCAAAGGTCAGGACAGGCGTTTAATGAAAAACTGTTTTTT. Amino acids: CASSQRSGQAFNEKLFF.

V is TRBV5-1 and J is TRBJ2-7; a possible D gene is TRBD1 (5 bases). V lost 0 bases and J 5 bases, leaving 12 bases between the germline ends. The CDR3 runs to 14 residues. Germline CDR1 SGHRS, CDR2 YFSETQ. The DNA of the CDR3 is TGCGCCAGCAGCTTGGCGGACATGAGGAACGAGCAGTACTTC. It codes for CASSLADMRNEQYF.

This clone has just a few counts. V and J are TRBV29-1 and TRBJ2-7; 8 nucleotides agree with TRBD2. Germline V gene data show CDR1 as SQVTM and CDR2 as ANQGSEA. V shed 4 bases, J shed 5 bases, and the junction held 4 bases outside the gene matches. The CDR3 has 12 residues. CDR3 sequence: CSVVSGINEQYF. The DNA of the CDR3 is TGCAGCGTTGTTAGCGGGATAAACGAGCAGTACTTC.

The chain combines TRBV6-1 with TRBJ1-2; D remains unclear. Germline CDR1 is MNHNS and CDR2 is SASEGT. This CDR3 region has 15 residues. V was clipped by 5 bases and J by 4 bases, with 17 bases between them. CDR3 residues: CASSRPGASSYGYTF. Written as DNA, the CDR3 is TGTGCCAGCAGTCGCCCGGGAGCTTCTAGCTATGGCTACACCTTC.

The chain combines TRBV28 with TRBJ1-2, with TRBD1 matching over 9 bases. CDR1 MDHEN and CDR2 SYDVKM come from the germline V gene. Trimming cost V 5 bases and J 4 bases; bases outside gene matches: 8. The CDR3 is 15 amino acids. Written as DNA, the CDR3 is TGTGCCAGCAGTCTCATTGACAGGGGGGGCTATGGCTACACCTTC. As protein: CASSLIDRGGYGYTF.

The CDR3 DNA is TGTGCCAGCTCTCTCCCAAGGGATGCGAGGGGGTACTACACCTTC. Protein sequence: CASSLPRDARGYYTF. The rearrangement joins TRBV28 to TRBJ1-2; a weak D match, TRBD1 (6 bases). Germline assignment: CDR1 MDHEN and CDR2 SYDVKM. This CDR3 contains 15 residues. The V end was cut by 8 bases, the J end by 10 bases, with 26 bases between.

The J gene is TRBJ2-7, the V gene TRBV6-5; TRBD2 matches 7 bases. The ends lost 0 bases at V and 1 base at J; junction bases unmatched: 3. The CDR3 is 15 amino acids. In germline, CDR1 is MNHEY, CDR2 SVGAGI. CDR3 nucleotides: TGTGCCAGCAGTTACTCCCGGGGGGAGTCCTACGAGCAGTACTTC. Its translation is CASSYSRGESYEQYF.

The chain combines TRBV5-5 with TRBJ2-3, with 7 bases identical to TRBD1. The junction had 2 bases not matched to a gene; V was cut back by 3 bases and J by 1 base. In germline, CDR1 is SGHKS, CDR2 YYEKEE (reference sequence). CDR3 length equals 14 residues. The CDR3 protein is CASSWTGRTDTQYF. In DNA form, the CDR3 reads TGTGCCAGCAGCTGGACAGGCCGCACAGATACGCAGTATTTT.

V and J are TRBV5-6 and TRBJ2-2, with D maybe TRBD2 (6 bases). V lost 0 bases and J 0 bases, leaving 12 bases between the germline ends. Germline V CDR1 and CDR2: SGHDT, YYEEEE. This CDR3 is built from 17 residues. For the CDR3, the DNA is TGTGCCAGCAGCTTGGGGGCGGGGACCACGAACACCGGGGAGCTGTTTTTT. Its translation is CASSLGAGTTNTGELFF. Complete variable domain (other parts from reference TRBV5-6 and TRBJ2-2): DAGVTQSPTHLIKTRGQQVTLRCSPKSGHDTVSWYQQALGQGPQFIFQYYEEEERQRGNFPDRFSGHQFPNYSSELNVNALLLGDSALYLCASSLGAGTTNTGELFFGEGSRLTVL.